This T cell receptor beta chain was captured by sequencing in a study of T cell changes during pregnancy in multiple sclerosis. Sequencing used immunoSEQ multiplex PCR; TCRdb keeps in-frame clones, though not all of them. Among 100,000 or so clones, just over 90% were seen once, and the ten largest hold 0.7% to 0.9%. CDR3 length: 15 residues. Germline CDR1 is LNHNV and CDR2 is YYDKDF (reference sequence). V lost 0 bases and J lost 4, with 12 bases in between. V usage is TRBV15 and J usage is TRBJ1-1; D might be TRBD1 (6 bases). The source of this sequence is a female donor in good health, enrolled as a control in a pregnancy study. The sequencing here drew on peripheral blood, taken in the second trimester of pregnancy. CDR3 sequence (DNA): TGTGCCACCAGCAGAGACAGGGGTTCGGGCACTGAAGCTTTCTTT. Amino acid sequence: CATSRDRGSGTEAFF.